The T cell receptor (beta chain) under discussion was sequenced for a study of T cell responses to AZD1222 COVID-19 vaccine. In germline, CDR1 is LNHDA, CDR2 SQIVND (reference sequence). The CDR3 has 15 residues. V was clipped by 5 bases and J by 0 bases, with 14 bases between them. Clones were read by immunoSEQ multiplex PCR, and TCRdb kept only the in-frame ones, dropping some. The sample yields roughly 110,000 clones, over 80% seen once. The chain employs TRBV19 and TRBJ2-7; either TRBD1 or TRBD2 may supply D (5 bases each). This TCR was recovered from an adult who received the AZD1222 COVID-19 vaccine. Specimen: peripheral blood, collected 28 days after the second AZD1222 dose. The DNA for the CDR3 is TGTGCCAGTAGTCGCTTGGAGGACAACTCCTACGAGCAGTACTTC. Its translation is CASSRLEDNSYEQYF.